The sequence of this T cell receptor beta chain was determined in a study of beta chain features in type 1 diabetes. Worth noting for this clone: Its cognate antigen is unknown.

Study-wide results and caveats: Patients with Type 1 diabetes showed moderately but significantly shorter TCRB CDR3s in all four CD4+ subsets. A closer apparent resemblance between naive, central memory and Treg TCRB repertoires was seen in patients than in healthy donors.

TCRB transcripts that were expressed got sequenced, as all of the isolated RNA had been reverse transcribed. Sequencing used immunoSEQ multiplex PCR; TCRdb keeps in-frame clones, though not all of them. The sample shows hundreds of thousands of clones, 15% to 17% of them seen only once. The ends lost 2 bases at V and 2 bases at J; junction bases unmatched: 7. There are 16 residues in the CDR3. Germline CDR1 SGHRS, CDR2 YFSETQ. The sequenced material came from naive CD4+ T cells from blood. The TCR was taken from a young man in good health. The chain couples TRBV5-1 to TRBJ2-1, with 7 bases matching TRBD1. The CDR3 sequence is CASSFQGQAAYNEQFF. DNA of the CDR3: TGCGCCAGCAGCTTCCAAGGACAGGCGGCCTACAATGAGCAGTTCTTC.